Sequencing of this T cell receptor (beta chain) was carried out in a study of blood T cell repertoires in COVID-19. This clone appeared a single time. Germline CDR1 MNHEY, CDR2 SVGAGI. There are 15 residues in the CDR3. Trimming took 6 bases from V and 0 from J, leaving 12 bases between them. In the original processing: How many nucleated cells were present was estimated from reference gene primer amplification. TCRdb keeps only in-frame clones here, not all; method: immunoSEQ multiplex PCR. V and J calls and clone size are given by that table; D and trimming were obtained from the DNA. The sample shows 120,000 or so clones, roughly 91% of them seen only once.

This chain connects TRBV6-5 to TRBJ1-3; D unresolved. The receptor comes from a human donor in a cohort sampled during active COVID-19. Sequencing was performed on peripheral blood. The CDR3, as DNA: TGTGCCAGCAGCTGGGAGAGAACCTCTGGAAACACCATATATTTT. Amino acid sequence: CASSWERTSGNTIYF.